The 9 T cell receptor beta chains given below trace back to one sample, sequenced in a study of blood T cell repertoires in COVID-19. The repertoire was sequenced with immunoSEQ multiplex PCR; TCRdb's copy has only in-frame clones and lacks some. This sample carries some 530,000 clones, approximately 85% of them seen once, and the ten largest clones take 3% to 3.5%. The specimen was peripheral blood. Source of these receptors: a human donor in a cohort sampled during active COVID-19.

The chain employs TRBV11-2 and TRBJ1-2; D is possibly TRBD1 (5 bases). The CDR3 length is 15 residues. The germline V and J ends were trimmed by 1 base and 1 base, with 10 bases remaining between them. The germline V gene has CDR1 SGHAT and CDR2 FQNNGV. As DNA, the CDR3 is TGTGCCAGCAGCTTAGGGTCAGGGATTAACTATGGCTACACCTTC. This sequence encodes CASSLGSGINYGYTF.

The V and J genes are TRBV7-9 and TRBJ2-7, with TRBD1 identical over 8 bases. The V and J ends lost 5 bases and 6 bases, in that order; junction bases with no gene match: 3. CDR3 length equals 12 residues. The germline CDR1 and CDR2 sequences are SEHNR and FQNEAQ (reference sequence). CDR3 in DNA: TGTGCCAGCAGCCAGGGACAGGTCGAGCAGTACTTC. It codes for CASSQGQVEQYF.

The V gene is TRBV7-9, the J gene TRBJ1-1; no definite D call. The CDR3 has 13 amino acids. Per the germline V gene, CDR1 is SEHNR and CDR2 is FQNEAQ (reference sequence). Trimming stripped 5 bases from V and 3 bases from J, with 10 bases between. The CDR3: CASSPQADTEAFF. CDR3 sequence (DNA): TGTGCCAGCAGCCCACAAGCGGACACTGAAGCTTTCTTT.

The J gene is TRBJ2-1, the V gene TRBV7-3, with TRBD2 matching 8 bases. Germline CDR1 reads SGHTA; CDR2 reads FQGTGA. This CDR3 is 16 amino acids long. Germline trimming cut 5 bases from V and 5 bases from J; bases unmatched to any gene: 11. CDR3 residues: CASSRVSGTSNNEQFF. CDR3 DNA: TGTGCCAGCAGCCGAGTTAGCGGGACTTCAAACAATGAGCAGTTCTTC.

The rearrangement uses TRBV10-3 and TRBJ1-1; no reliable D call. Germline-derived CDR1 and CDR2 are ENHRY and SYGVKD. The CDR3 contains 14 residues. V was shortened by 4 bases and J by 3 bases, with 12 bases between the two germline ends. The CDR3 DNA sequence: TGTGCCATCAGTGCTCAGCAACGGGACACTGAAGCTTTCTTT. Amino acids: CAISAQQRDTEAFF.

This clone was observed a handful of times. The V call is TRBV15, the J call TRBJ1-2; D is ambiguous. V lost 0 bases and J 0 bases, leaving 8 bases between the germline ends. Germline V CDR1 and CDR2: LNHNV, YYDKDF (reference sequence). The CDR3 runs 15 residues. CDR3 region: CATSRDLASNYGYTF. The CDR3 DNA reads as TGTGCCACCAGCAGAGATCTGGCTTCTAACTATGGCTACACCTTC.

The rearrangement links TRBV28 to TRBJ2-6, with a weak D call TRBD1 (5 bases). The CDR3 contains 16 residues. Germline-derived CDR1 and CDR2 are MDHEN and SYDVKM. The V gene lost 6 bases and the J gene lost 0 bases, with 12 bases spanning the gap. The CDR3 region is CASSKRQFSGANVLTF. CDR3 DNA: TGTGCCAGCAGCAAAAGACAGTTCTCTGGGGCCAACGTCCTGACTTTC.

This CDR3 reads CAISEGQGAQGANVLTF. The CDR3 DNA is TGTGCCATCAGTGAGGGACAGGGGGCGCAAGGGGCCAACGTCCTGACTTTC. The rearrangement links TRBV10-3 to TRBJ2-6; TRBD1 matches 11 bases. J was trimmed by 4 bases and V by 2 bases; bases with no gene match: 4. CDR3 length: 17 amino acids. Germline lookup yields CDR1 ENHRY and CDR2 SYGVKD.

V gene TRBV24-1 combines with J gene TRBJ2-1; 10 bases match TRBD1. Germline V gene lookup returns CDR1 KGHDR and CDR2 SFDVKD. J was trimmed by 7 bases and V by 4 bases; bases with no gene match: 9. This CDR3 has 16 residues. CDR3 sequence: CATSDAGTGARNEQFF. The CDR3 bases are TGTGCCACCAGTGACGCCGGGACAGGGGCTCGGAATGAGCAGTTCTTC.